One sample yielded the 31 T cell receptor beta chains listed below, sequenced in a study of technical replicates of blood from a few donors. The repertoire was sequenced with immunoSEQ multiplex PCR; TCRdb's copy has only in-frame clones and lacks some. The sample has approximately 45,000 clones, approximately 96% seen once. The sample taken for sequencing was T cells isolated from PBMCs. Every receptor here comes from a human donor in good health.

The rearrangement joins TRBV6-6 to TRBJ2-7, with D possibly TRBD2 on 5 matching bases. In germline, CDR1 is MNHNY, CDR2 SVGAGI (reference sequence). The CDR3 is made up of 13 amino acids. The V gene lost 6 bases and the J gene lost 1 base, with 10 bases spanning the gap. The CDR3 protein is CASRSGLSYEQYF. CDR3 DNA: TGTGCCAGCAGGTCCGGACTGTCCTACGAGCAGTACTTC.

V and J are TRBV19 and TRBJ2-7, with D perhaps matching TRBD2 (6 bases). The CDR3 covers 14 residues. Germline V gene data show CDR1 as LNHDA and CDR2 as SQIVND (reference sequence). V lost 3 bases and J lost 6, with 15 bases in between. The CDR3 sequence is CASSMSRGGCEQYF. The CDR3 region has the DNA TGTGCCAGTAGTATGTCACGCGGAGGGTGCGAGCAGTACTTC.

A single count supports this clone. The chain combines TRBV7-9 with TRBJ1-1; TRBD1 matches at 8 bases. V dropped 4 bases and J dropped 8; count of bases not matched to a gene: 6. The germline gives CDR1 SEHNR, CDR2 FQNEAQ (reference sequence). The CDR3 runs to 13 residues. The CDR3 DNA reads as TGTGCCAGCAGCTACCTCCGGGACAGGGAAGCTTTCTTT. Amino acids: CASSYLRDREAFF.

V and J are TRBV11-2 and TRBJ2-7; 11 bases align to TRBD2. The CDR3 length is 14 residues. The germline V gene encodes CDR1 SGHAT and CDR2 FQNNGV. The ends lost 5 bases at V and 4 bases at J; junction bases unmatched: 4. CDR3: CASSPGTSGYEQYF. DNA of the CDR3: TGTGCCAGCAGCCCTGGGACTAGCGGTTACGAGCAGTACTTC.

V gene TRBV7-6 combines with J gene TRBJ1-4; possible D gene TRBD1, 6 bases. V was trimmed by 3 bases and J by 7 bases, leaving 6 bases between them. Germline values: CDR1 SGHVS, CDR2 FNYEAQ. This CDR3 has 12 residues. CDR3 region: CASSFRGEKLFF. Written as DNA, the CDR3 is TGTGCCAGCAGCTTCAGGGGTGAAAAACTGTTTTTT.

The chain employs TRBV28 and TRBJ2-1; TRBD2 matches at 8 bases. V lost 8 bases and J lost 4; bases outside the gene matches: 4. From germline, CDR1 is MDHEN and CDR2 SYDVKM. This CDR3 spans 13 amino acids. In DNA, the CDR3 is TGTGCCAGCGGTACTAGCGGTTACAATGAGCAGTTCTTC. This encodes CASGTSGYNEQFF. The variable domain in full, with the rest retrieved from reference TRBV28 and TRBJ2-1, is DVKVTQSSRYLVKRTGEKVFLECVQDMDHENMFWYRQDPGLGLRLIYFSYDVKMKEKGDIPEGYSVSREKKERFSLILESASTNQTSMYLCASGTSGYNEQFFGPGTRLTVL.

The rearrangement uses TRBV11-2 and TRBJ2-2; TRBD1 matches at 8 bases. The germline V gene encodes CDR1 SGHAT and CDR2 FQNNGV. V shed 5 bases, J shed 5 bases, and the junction held 10 bases outside the gene matches. The CDR3 is 16 residues long. The CDR3 coding sequence is TGTGCCAGCAGCCTCAGGACAGGGCCTAATACCGGGGAGCTGTTTTTT. It translates to CASSLRTGPNTGELFF.

The chain links TRBV9 to TRBJ2-7, with a tentative D call TRBD1 (6 bases). The CDR3 spans 13 residues. Between the trimmed V and J ends, which lost 4 bases and 2 bases, there was a span of 10 bases. The germline V gene has CDR1 SGDLS and CDR2 YYNGEE. CDR3 nucleotides: TGTGCCAGCAGCTTACGGGACACCTACGAGCAGTACTTC. The encoded protein is CASSLRDTYEQYF. Looking up the rest from reference TRBV9 and TRBJ2-7 gives the full variable domain: DSGVTQTPKHLITATGQRVTLRCSPRSGDLSVYWYQQSLDQGLQFLIQYYNGEERAKGNILERFSAQQFPDLHSELNLSSLELGDSALYFCASSLRDTYEQYFGPGTRLTVT.

V and J are TRBV11-2 and TRBJ1-4; a possible D gene is TRBD1 (6 bases). V was clipped by 4 bases and J by 7 bases, with 19 bases between them. CDR3 size: 16 residues. Germline CDR1 reads SGHAT; CDR2 reads FQNNGV. DNA for the CDR3: TGTGCCAGCAGCTCAGGGGCCTCAGCCCAGGGTGAAAAACTGTTTTTT. Protein sequence: CASSSGASAQGEKLFF.

The chain combines TRBV6-4 with TRBJ2-2, with D perhaps TRBD2 (5 bases). This CDR3 region has 14 residues. Germline V gives CDR1 MRHNA, CDR2 SNTAGT. Trimming removed 0 bases from V and 7 bases from J, with 9 bases in between. The CDR3 region is CASSDSGEYGELFF. DNA for the CDR3: TGTGCCAGCAGTGACTCGGGAGAATACGGGGAGCTGTTTTTT.

This clone was seen just once. This chain joins TRBV7-9 and TRBJ1-1, with TRBD1 identical over 9 bases. The V segment lost 5 bases and the J segment 7 bases; nucleotides outside the gene matches: 8. From germline, CDR1 is SEHNR and CDR2 FQNEAQ (reference sequence). The CDR3 loop spans 14 amino acids. For the CDR3, the DNA is TGTGCCAGCAGCCCGGGGGACAGGGCAGGTGAAGCTTTCTTT. Encoded protein: CASSPGDRAGEAFF.

The chain combines TRBV28 with TRBJ1-5; the D is unclear. Germline assignment: CDR1 MDHEN and CDR2 SYDVKM. V was cut by 9 bases and J by 3 bases, with 9 bases left in between. The CDR3 extends over 12 amino acids. CDR3 coding DNA: TGTGCCAGTCAGAGGAACAATCAGCCCCAGCATTTT. This encodes CASQRNNQPQHF.

The chain recombines TRBV9 with TRBJ2-5; 8 positions agree with TRBD2. V gave up 4 bases and J gave up 2 bases; unmatched junction bases: 7. The CDR3 is made up of 15 amino acids. In germline, CDR1 is SGDLS, CDR2 YYNGEE. The chain's CDR3 is CASSIAGSLQETQYF. The CDR3 coding sequence is TGTGCCAGCAGCATAGCGGGAAGCCTACAAGAGACCCAGTACTTC.

V is TRBV4-1 and J is TRBJ2-7, with a weak D call TRBD2 (6 bases). The CDR3 loop spans 14 amino acids. Germline lookup yields CDR1 MGHRA and CDR2 YSYEKL. V dropped 5 bases and J dropped 1 base, with 12 bases sitting between them. CDR3: CASSVPGLSYEQYF. In DNA form, the CDR3 reads TGCGCCAGCAGCGTACCGGGACTGTCCTACGAGCAGTACTTC.

The chain combines TRBV6-5 with TRBJ1-3; 11 positions agree with TRBD1. The CDR3 covers 15 residues. The germline V gene encodes CDR1 MNHEY and CDR2 SVGAGI. The V segment lost 0 bases and the J segment 7 bases; nucleotides outside the gene matches: 2. The CDR3 is CASSYSRDRGNTIYF. The CDR3 DNA sequence: TGTGCCAGCAGTTACTCCCGGGACAGGGGGAACACCATATATTTT.

This chain links TRBV28 with TRBJ2-1; D gene uncertain. Germline V gives CDR1 MDHEN, CDR2 SYDVKM. The CDR3 runs 13 residues. V was cut by 8 bases and J by 0 bases, with 8 bases left in between. CDR3 sequence (DNA): TGTGCCAGCCAAGACACCTCCTACAATGAGCAGTTCTTC. Translating gives CASQDTSYNEQFF.

The CDR3 DNA is TGTGCCAGTAGAGTCCAGGGGGCGGAAGGCTACACCTTC. Amino acids: CASRVQGAEGYTF. This rearrangement joins TRBV19 to TRBJ1-2; TRBD1 aligns across 8 bases. V lost 6 bases, J lost 8 bases, and 8 bases stayed unmatched. Germline-derived CDR1 and CDR2 are LNHDA and SQIVND (reference sequence). This CDR3 is 13 amino acids long.

The chain links TRBV13 to TRBJ2-3; D may be TRBD2 (5 bases). The CDR3 has 15 residues. The germline V and J ends were trimmed by 2 bases and 8 bases, with 17 bases remaining between them. Germline V gene sequence: CDR1 PRHDT, CDR2 FYEKMQ (reference sequence). CDR3 amino acids: CASSLTVLLGGTQYF. The CDR3, as DNA: TGTGCCAGCAGCTTAACTGTACTACTCGGAGGTACGCAGTATTTT.

This chain joins TRBV10-3 and TRBJ1-3; D not resolved. The CDR3 runs to 14 residues. V gave up 0 bases and J gave up 4 bases, with 7 bases separating them. The germline gives CDR1 ENHRY, CDR2 SYGVKD. The CDR3 DNA sequence: TGTGCCATCAGTGAGTCGAGTCCAGGAAACACCATATATTTT. Amino acids: CAISESSPGNTIYF.

The chain is built from TRBV9 and TRBJ2-7; weak D call: TRBD1 (5 bases). Deletions cut 0 bases from V and 6 bases from J, with 16 bases between. Germline V CDR1 and CDR2: SGDLS, YYNGEE. The CDR3 consists of 15 residues. CDR3 loop: CASSVVGHKISEQYF. In nucleotides, the CDR3 is TGTGCCAGCAGCGTAGTAGGACATAAGATATCCGAGCAGTACTTC.

The chain is built from TRBV19 and TRBJ2-1; 7 nucleotides match TRBD1. Germline CDR1 is LNHDA and CDR2 is SQIVND (reference sequence). Germline trimming cut 7 bases from V and 8 bases from J; bases unmatched to any gene: 11. This CDR3 has 14 residues. Here the CDR3 reads CASTVTGVGDEQFF. The CDR3 DNA sequence: TGTGCCAGTACCGTAACAGGGGTAGGCGATGAGCAGTTCTTC.

The rearrangement links TRBV19 to TRBJ2-7; TRBD2 might be the D (6 bases). The CDR3 contains 13 residues. Germline CDR1 is LNHDA and CDR2 is SQIVND (reference sequence). The germline V and J ends were trimmed by 11 bases and 1 base, with 15 bases remaining between them. The CDR3 spells CASGGSLSYEQYF. The CDR3 coding sequence is TGTGCCTCAGGAGGGTCCCTGTCCTACGAGCAGTACTTC.

This clone appeared a single time. The V call is TRBV25-1, the J call TRBJ1-1; TRBD1 matches 7 bases. This CDR3 is 12 amino acids long. The V segment lost 10 bases and the J segment 4 bases; nucleotides outside the gene matches: 6. In germline, CDR1 is MGHDK, CDR2 SYGVNS. The DNA for the CDR3 is TGTGCCATCAGGGGGGGAGGCACTGAAGCTTTCTTT. This translates into CAIRGGGTEAFF.

V gene TRBV7-9 combines with J gene TRBJ2-3; D not certain. The CDR3 consists of 15 residues. Trimming removed 2 bases from V and 1 base from J, with 10 bases in between. Germline loops: CDR1 SEHNR, CDR2 FQNEAQ (reference sequence). For the CDR3, the DNA is TGTGCCAGCAGCTTATCTCCCGTCGGCACAGATACGCAGTATTTT. Encoded protein: CASSLSPVGTDTQYF.

This chain uses TRBV10-1 with TRBJ2-3; D remains ambiguous. CDR3 size: 15 residues. Germline values: CDR1 WNHNN, CDR2 SYGVQD (reference sequence). The V end lost 3 bases, the J end lost 5 bases, and 15 bases lay between the germline ends. The CDR3 DNA reads as TGCGCCAGCAGTGACCTGGCGGAAGGTCAAGATACGCAGTATTTT. Translating gives CASSDLAEGQDTQYF.

The chain couples TRBV6-6 to TRBJ2-1; 13 bases match TRBD2. V shed 6 bases, J shed 14 bases, and the junction held 10 bases outside the gene matches. CDR1 is MNHNY and CDR2 is SVGAGI in the germline V gene (reference sequence). The CDR3 is 14 residues long. CDR3 nucleotide sequence: TGTGCCAGCAGACCAGGGACTAGCGGGACTTTGGAGTTCTTC. Translated: CASRPGTSGTLEFF.

V and J are TRBV2 and TRBJ1-5, with 8 bases matching TRBD1. Germline CDR1 reads SNHLY; CDR2 reads FYNNEI. CDR3 length: 14 residues. V shed 6 bases and J 1 base; nucleotides not matched to a gene: 2. The CDR3 nucleotides are TGTGCCAGCAGCGGACAGGGCAGCAATCAGCCCCAGCATTTT. Translating it yields CASSGQGSNQPQHF.

The chain has TRBV5-4 and TRBJ1-5; D unresolved. The CDR3 loop spans 12 amino acids. Trimming took off 4 bases at V and 5 bases at J, with 7 bases between the two ends. CDR1 and CDR2 from the germline V gene are SGHNT and YYREEE (reference sequence). As DNA, the CDR3 is TGTGCCAGCAGCCACGAGGATCAGCCCCAGCATTTT. Translation gives CASSHEDQPQHF.

This chain uses TRBV28 with TRBJ2-7, with 11 bases that match TRBD2. The trim removed 3 bases at V and 9 bases at J, leaving 4 bases unmatched. CDR1 and CDR2 (germline): MDHEN, SYDVKM. The CDR3 sequence is 13 residues long. CDR3 in amino acids: CASSFGLAGGQYF. The DNA of the CDR3 is TGTGCCAGCAGTTTCGGGCTAGCGGGAGGGCAGTACTTC.

The genes are TRBV30 and TRBJ2-1; D is perhaps TRBD2 (5 bases). Trimming took 1 base from V and 9 from J, leaving 16 bases between them. CDR1 and CDR2 from the germline V gene are GTSNPN and SVGIG (reference sequence). This CDR3 comprises 14 residues. CDR3 DNA: TGTGCCTGGAGTGATTATCCGACCGAGGGTGAGCAGTTCTTC. Its translation: CAWSDYPTEGEQFF. The full variable domain, rest sourced from reference TRBV30 and TRBJ2-1, is SQTIHQWPATLVQPVGSPLSLECTVEGTSNPNLYWYRQAAGRGLQLLFYSVGIGQISSEVPQNLSASRPQDRQFILSSKKLLLSDSGFYLCAWSDYPTEGEQFFGPGTRLTVL.

The chain carries TRBV6-5 and TRBJ1-1, with unresolved D. The CDR3 is made up of 13 amino acids. CDR1 and CDR2 from the germline V gene are MNHEY and SVGAGI. Trimming removed 8 bases from V and 1 base from J, with 11 bases in between. The CDR3 sequence: CASWRAGNTEAFF. The DNA for the CDR3 is TGTGCCAGCTGGCGGGCGGGGAACACTGAAGCTTTCTTT.